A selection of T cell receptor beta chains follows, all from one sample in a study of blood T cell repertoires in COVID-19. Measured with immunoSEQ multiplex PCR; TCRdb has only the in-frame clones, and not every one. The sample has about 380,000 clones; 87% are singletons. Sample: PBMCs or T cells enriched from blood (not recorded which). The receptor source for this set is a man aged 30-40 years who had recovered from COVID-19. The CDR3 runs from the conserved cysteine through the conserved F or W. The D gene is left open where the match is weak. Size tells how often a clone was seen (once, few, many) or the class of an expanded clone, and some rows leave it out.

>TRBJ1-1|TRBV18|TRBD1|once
CASSPGLPPHTGGFTEAFF
TGTGCCAGCTCACCAGGTCTTCCTCCCCACACAGGGGGCTTCACTGAAGCTTTCTTT
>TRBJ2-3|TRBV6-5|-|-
CASSYSGSESTDTQYF
TGTGCCAGCAGTTACTCGGGTAGCGAGAGCACAGATACGCAGTATTTT
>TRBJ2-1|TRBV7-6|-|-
CASSLVGGEQFF
TGTGCCAGCAGCTTAGTCGGCGGTGAGCAGTTCTTC
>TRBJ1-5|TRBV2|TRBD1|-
CASSADRVGQPQHF
TGTGCCAGCAGTGCGGACAGGGTAGGCCAGCCCCAGCATTTT
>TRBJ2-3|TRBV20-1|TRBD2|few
CSASLLGGSLDTQYF
TGCAGTGCTAGTCTATTGGGGGGGTCCTTAGATACGCAGTATTTT
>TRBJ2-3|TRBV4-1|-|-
CASSQFTGKDPTDTQYF
TGCGCCAGCAGCCAATTTACAGGTAAGGACCCCACAGATACGCAGTATTTT
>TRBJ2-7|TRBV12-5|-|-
CASSEVGYEQYF
TGTGCTAGTTCGGAGGTTGGCTACGAGCAGTACTTC
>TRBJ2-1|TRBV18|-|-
CASSLDDRASYNEQFF
TGTGCCAGCTCACTCGACGATAGAGCGTCCTACAATGAGCAGTTCTTC
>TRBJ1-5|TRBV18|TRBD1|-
CASSPAGGGNQPQHF
TGTGCCAGCTCACCGGCAGGGGGCGGCAATCAGCCCCAGCATTTT
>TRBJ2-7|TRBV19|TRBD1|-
CASSFRTGRTSYEQYF
TGTGCCAGTAGTTTCCGGACAGGACGAACTTCCTACGAGCAGTACTTC
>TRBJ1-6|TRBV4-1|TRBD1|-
CASSQDGGTGQNSPLHF
TGCGCCAGCAGCCAAGACGGGGGGACAGGTCAAAATTCACCCCTCCACTTT
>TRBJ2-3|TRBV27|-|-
CASSRHLSTDTQYF
TGTGCCAGCAGTCGACACCTTAGCACAGATACGCAGTATTTT
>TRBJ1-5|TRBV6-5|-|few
CASGGGAQPQHF
TGTGCCAGTGGGGGGGGCGCACAGCCCCAGCATTTT
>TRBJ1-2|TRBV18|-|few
CASSPPGRQGTSFNYGYTF
TGTGCCAGCTCACCCCCGGGCCGTCAGGGAACCTCCTTTAACTATGGCTACACCTTC
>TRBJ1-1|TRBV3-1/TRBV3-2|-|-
CASTPGANTEAFF
TGTGCCAGCACCCCTGGGGCGAACACTGAAGCTTTCTTT
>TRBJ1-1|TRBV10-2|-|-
CASSPREANTEAFF
TGCGCCAGCAGTCCCCGGGAGGCTAACACTGAAGCTTTCTTT
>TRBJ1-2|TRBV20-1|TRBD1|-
CSASTRDRITF
TGCAGTGCTAGCACCCGGGACAGGATCACCTTC
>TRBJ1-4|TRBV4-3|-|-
CASSQDLSTNEKLFF
TGCGCCAGCAGCCAAGATCTGAGCACTAATGAAAAACTGTTTTTT
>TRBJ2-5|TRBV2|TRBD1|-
CASSNRGQETQYF
TGTGCCAGCAGTAACAGGGGCCAAGAGACCCAGTACTTC
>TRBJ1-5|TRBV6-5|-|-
CASKLDGNQPQHF
TGTGCCAGCAAACTCGACGGGAATCAGCCCCAGCATTTT
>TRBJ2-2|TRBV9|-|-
CASSVATGELFF
TGTGCCAGCAGCGTAGCAACCGGGGAGCTGTTTTTT
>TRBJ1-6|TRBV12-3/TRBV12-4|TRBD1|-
CASSDRGNSPLHF
TGTGCCAGCAGCGACAGGGGCAATTCACCCCTCCACTTT
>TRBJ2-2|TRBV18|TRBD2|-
CASSPQRGVAGELFF
TGTGCCAGCTCACCACAACGGGGGGTCGCCGGGGAGCTGTTTTTT
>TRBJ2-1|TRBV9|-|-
CASSVGSIYNEQFF
TGTGCCAGCAGCGTAGGTAGCATTTACAATGAGCAGTTCTTC
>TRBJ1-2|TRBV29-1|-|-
CSVVGEDGPPYGYTF
TGCAGCGTTGTAGGGGAGGACGGGCCCCCCTATGGCTACACCTTC
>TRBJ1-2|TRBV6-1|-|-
CASSDQGPYGYTF
TGTGCCAGCAGTGATCAGGGTCCCTATGGCTACACCTTC
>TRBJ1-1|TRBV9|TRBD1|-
CASSRQGGNTEAFF
TGTGCCAGCAGCCGACAGGGGGGGAACACTGAAGCTTTCTTT